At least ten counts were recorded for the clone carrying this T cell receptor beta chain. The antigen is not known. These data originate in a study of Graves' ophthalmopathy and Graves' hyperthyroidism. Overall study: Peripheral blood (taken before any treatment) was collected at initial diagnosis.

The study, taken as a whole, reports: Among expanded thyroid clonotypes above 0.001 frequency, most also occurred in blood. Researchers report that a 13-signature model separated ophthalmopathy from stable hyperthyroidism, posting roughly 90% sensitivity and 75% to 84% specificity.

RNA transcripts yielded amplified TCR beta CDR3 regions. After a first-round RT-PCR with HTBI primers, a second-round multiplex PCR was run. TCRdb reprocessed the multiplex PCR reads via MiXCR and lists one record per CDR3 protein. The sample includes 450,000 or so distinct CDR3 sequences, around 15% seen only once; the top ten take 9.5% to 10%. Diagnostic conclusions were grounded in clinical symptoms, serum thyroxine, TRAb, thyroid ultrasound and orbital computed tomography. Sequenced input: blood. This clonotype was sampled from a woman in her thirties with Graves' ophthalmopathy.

The CDR3 DNA reads as TGTGCCAGCAGTAGCCCTAGCGAGGGGCGGGAGACCCAGTACTTC. Protein: CASSSPSEGRETQYF. The chain is built from TRBV6-2 or TRBV6-3 and TRBJ2-5; a weak D match, TRBD2 (6 bases). In germline, CDR1 is MNHEY, CDR2 SVGEGT. V shed 5 bases and J shed 5 bases, with 18 bases lying between them. CDR3 size: 15 residues.